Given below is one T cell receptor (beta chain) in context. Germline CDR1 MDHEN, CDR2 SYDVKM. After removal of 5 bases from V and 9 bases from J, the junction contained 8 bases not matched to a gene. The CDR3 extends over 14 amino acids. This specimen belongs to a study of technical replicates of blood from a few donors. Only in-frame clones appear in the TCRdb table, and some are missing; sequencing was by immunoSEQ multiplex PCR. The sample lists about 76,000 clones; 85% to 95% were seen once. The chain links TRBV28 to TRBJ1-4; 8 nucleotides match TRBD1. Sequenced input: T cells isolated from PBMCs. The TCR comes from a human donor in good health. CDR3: CASSLPDRVQKLFF. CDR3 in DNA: TGTGCCAGCAGTCTCCCGGACAGGGTACAAAAACTGTTTTTT.